A selection of T cell receptor beta chains follows, all from one sample in a study of cytotoxic CD8 clonotypes in ibrutinib-treated CLL. Some clones are missing from TCRdb's copy, which holds only in-frame ones; the method was immunoSEQ multiplex PCR. The table lists roughly 150,000 clones, under 90% of them singletons. Sequenced material: PBMCs, taken after 24 months of ibrutinib treatment. These receptors came from a human donor with chronic lymphocytic leukemia. Each CDR3 is given with its conserved first and last residue. The order of the fields is D gene, J gene, clone size, V gene, CDR3 protein, CDR3 DNA. D genes are given only for firm matches. Not all rows give a size; the values are once, few, many and, for expanded clones, a class.

D gene: TRBD1; J gene: TRBJ1-1; clone size: NA; V gene: TRBV10-3; CDR3 protein: CAISQTGTNTEAFF; CDR3 DNA: TGTGCCATCAGTCAGACAGGGACGAACACTGAAGCTTTCTTT
D gene: NA; J gene: TRBJ2-1; clone size: many; V gene: TRBV18; CDR3 protein: CASSPGLVNEQFF; CDR3 DNA: TGTGCCAGCTCACCGGGACTCGTCAATGAGCAGTTCTTC
D gene: NA; J gene: TRBJ2-1; clone size: NA; V gene: TRBV5-1; CDR3 protein: CASSADPGNEQFF; CDR3 DNA: TGCGCCAGCAGCGCTGACCCGGGTAATGAGCAGTTCTTC
D gene: NA; J gene: TRBJ1-1; clone size: NA; V gene: TRBV19; CDR3 protein: CASLWGNTEAFF; CDR3 DNA: TGTGCCAGCTTGTGGGGGAACACTGAAGCTTTCTTT
D gene: TRBD2; J gene: TRBJ2-3; clone size: NA; V gene: TRBV6-1; CDR3 protein: CASSGRGGHFTDTQYF; CDR3 DNA: TGTGCCAGCAGTGGGCGGGGGGGACACTTTACAGATACGCAGTATTTT
D gene: NA; J gene: TRBJ2-7; clone size: NA; V gene: TRBV9; CDR3 protein: CASSVMSNEQYF; CDR3 DNA: TGTGCCAGCAGCGTAATGTCCAACGAGCAGTACTTC
D gene: NA; J gene: TRBJ2-5; clone size: NA; V gene: TRBV6-1; CDR3 protein: CASTDPWGETQYF; CDR3 DNA: TGTGCCAGCACGGACCCCTGGGGAGAGACCCAGTACTTC
D gene: TRBD1; J gene: TRBJ1-2; clone size: NA; V gene: TRBV6-5; CDR3 protein: CASSYRGRRDGYTF; CDR3 DNA: TGTGCCAGCAGTTACAGGGGGCGAAGGGATGGCTACACCTTC
D gene: TRBD1; J gene: TRBJ2-7; clone size: NA; V gene: TRBV7-2; CDR3 protein: CASSLSGQVSYEQYF; CDR3 DNA: TGTGCCAGCAGCTTATCGGGACAGGTCTCCTACGAGCAGTACTTC
D gene: TRBD1; J gene: TRBJ2-7; clone size: NA; V gene: TRBV9; CDR3 protein: CASSPASTFQGAVYEQYF; CDR3 DNA: TGTGCCAGCAGCCCAGCCTCGACATTCCAGGGGGCGGTCTACGAGCAGTACTTC
D gene: TRBD1; J gene: TRBJ1-1; clone size: NA; V gene: TRBV2; CDR3 protein: CASSSDRVNTEAFF; CDR3 DNA: TGTGCCAGCAGCTCCGACAGGGTGAACACTGAAGCTTTCTTT
D gene: NA; J gene: TRBJ2-3; clone size: many; V gene: TRBV5-6; CDR3 protein: CASSLRGPDTQYF; CDR3 DNA: TGTGCCAGCAGCTTGCGGGGGCCAGATACGCAGTATTTT